This T cell receptor (beta chain) was retrieved from a study of CD8 T cells in ankylosing spondylitis (dated by TCRdb to 2015 to 2018). Broadly, across the study: The study set out to find disease-linked TCR variants by profiling T cell receptor beta repertoires in ankylosing spondylitis patients and healthy donors. In total, the full study cohort was made up of nearly 110 healthy donors and more than 20 ankylosing spondylitis patients. Samples of peripheral blood were taken, and for ankylosing spondylitis patients, synovial fluid was collected as well. What the research found in general, with its limitations: A CD8+ phenotype was shown by the disease-linked clones, which were found at relatively low frequencies in peripheral blood. The disease-linked clones were reported as significantly enriched in matched synovial fluid samples from ankylosing spondylitis patients. Some of the motif variants had been reported before in the synovial fluid and blood of reactive arthritis patients, a finding that suggests common disease-initiation mechanisms. A TCR beta motif of roughly 8 highly homologous amino acid variants appeared characteristic of blood from ankylosing spondylitis patients.

Via the germline V gene (reference sequence), CDR1 is MNHEY and CDR2 SMNVEV. The CDR3 sequence holds 16 residues, the cysteine and phenylalanine included. Solely the CDR3 DNA is kept, with 48 bases framed from the first base. The V and J ends are trimmed by 8 bases and 4 bases, leaving 20 bases between them. The listed sequencing device is Illumina MiSeq. Quantitative 5'-RACE with molecular barcodes was the method used to prepare the TCR beta libraries. From the authors' description of their analysis: Disease-linked TCR variants were identified with a new computational method built on a probabilistic model of VDJ rearrangement. The public reads were quality trimmed at Q25 with fastp and then assembled into clones with MiXCR by TCRdb, keeping productive beta chains. When rows share a CDR3 protein, they turn into one entry using the most common DNA and genes. These V and J calls derive from TCRdb rather than the authors' analysis. This sample comprises 30,000 to 45,000 distinct CDR3 sequences, approximately 15% of them detected only once. The top ten clonotypes cover about 45% of the sample.

As for this clonotype: It lacks a known antigen. No qualities accompany the bases; no much larger clone lies one base away.

The clonotype originates from a male donor with ankylosing spondylitis or in good health (not recorded which). The source material was blood. The V gene is TRBV27 and the J gene is TRBJ2-2, with no confidently assigned D gene. This receptor has the CDR3 CASFPWNMPFTGELFF. The DNA sequence follows: TGTGCCAGCTTCCCTTGGAATATGCCCTTCACCGGGGAGCTGTTTTTT.